The 12 T cell receptor beta chains listed next were all sequenced from one sample in a study of cytomegalovirus exposure and HLA in healthy donors. The PCR contained 60 Vbeta and 13 Jbeta primers. Sequencing used immunoSEQ multiplex PCR; TCRdb keeps in-frame clones, though not all of them. The sample records 160,000 or so clones, 70% to 85% being singletons. Input material: PBMCs. These receptors were collected from a male donor in good health and CMV-seronegative.

This clone was counted a single time. The sample contains more than one DNA sequence encoding this CDR3. The rearrangement uses TRBV5-6 and TRBJ2-1; D is perhaps TRBD2 (5 bases). Germline CDR1 is SGHDT and CDR2 is YYEEEE. The CDR3 totals 13 residues. V was trimmed by 2 bases and J by 7 bases, leaving 10 bases between them. The CDR3 nucleotides read TGTGCCAGCAGCTTTGAGGGAAGGAATGAGCAGTTCTTC. It translates to CASSFEGRNEQFF. The whole variable domain, remainder taken from reference TRBV5-6 and TRBJ2-1, is DAGVTQSPTHLIKTRGQQVTLRCSPKSGHDTVSWYQQALGQGPQFIFQYYEEEERQRGNFPDRFSGHQFPNYSSELNVNALLLGDSALYLCASSFEGRNEQFFGPGTRLTVL.

The chain couples TRBV6-5 to TRBJ2-5; 9 bases align to TRBD2. Matching the DNA end better, TRBJ2-7 makes the J call doubtful. The CDR3 loop spans 15 amino acids. Germline V gene sequence: CDR1 MNHEY, CDR2 SVGAGI. The CDR3 sequence is CASSYQAGGAYEQYF. CDR3 DNA sequence: TGTGCCAGCAGTTACCAAGCGGGGGGAGCCTACGAGCAGTACTTC.

The chain uses TRBV7-9 and TRBJ1-1, with 9 bases fitting TRBD1. This CDR3 has 15 amino acids. Germline V lookup: CDR1 SEHNR, CDR2 FQNEAQ (reference sequence). V lost 5 bases to trimming and J lost 5 bases; unmatched junction nucleotides: 9. DNA of the CDR3: TGTGCCAGCAGCGCCCGACAGGGGGATCGGACTGAAGCTTTCTTT. Translated, it gives CASSARQGDRTEAFF. Full variable domain (remainder filled in from reference TRBV7-9 and TRBJ1-1): DTGVSQNPRHKITKRGQNVTFRCDPISEHNRLYWYRQTLGQGPEFLTYFQNEAQLEKSRLLSDRFSAERPKGSFSTLEIQRTEQGDSAMYLCASSARQGDRTEAFFGQGTRLTVV.

The V call is TRBV28, the J call TRBJ2-7, with TRBD2 identical over 9 bases. V was pared by 0 bases and J by 4 bases, with 7 bases of the junction left unmatched. The CDR3 length is 16 residues. In germline, CDR1 is MDHEN, CDR2 SYDVKM. Here the CDR3 DNA reads TGTGCCAGCAGTTTATGGGCTAGCGGGAATCTTTACGAGCAGTACTTC. It codes for CASSLWASGNLYEQYF.

This chain links TRBV9 with TRBJ2-1; tentative D call: TRBD1 (6 bases). Germline V gives CDR1 SGDLS, CDR2 YYNGEE. V was cut by 0 bases and J by 4 bases, with 11 bases left in between. CDR3 length: 15 amino acids. The CDR3, as DNA: TGTGCCAGCAGCGTAGCGCAGGGGCCGTACAATGAGCAGTTCTTC. Its translation: CASSVAQGPYNEQFF. Supplemented by reference TRBV9 and TRBJ2-1, the full variable domain reads DSGVTQTPKHLITATGQRVTLRCSPRSGDLSVYWYQQSLDQGLQFLIQYYNGEERAKGNILERFSAQQFPDLHSELNLSSLELGDSALYFCASSVAQGPYNEQFFGPGTRLTVL.

The chain links TRBV2 to TRBJ2-3, with 10 bases lining up with TRBD2. Germline loops: CDR1 SNHLY, CDR2 FYNNEI. The CDR3 is 15 residues long. The trim removed 0 bases at V and 15 bases at J, leaving 12 bases unmatched. CDR3 in amino acids: CASSEATPLASGSYF. The CDR3 DNA sequence: TGTGCCAGCAGTGAAGCGACCCCTCTGGCTAGCGGGAGTTATTTT.

As for this clone: At the DNA level, this CDR3 is encoded by other sequences in the same sample as well. This sequence joins TRBV18 and TRBJ2-3; no reliable D call. Trimming stripped 8 bases from V and 2 bases from J, with 8 bases between. Germline V lookup: CDR1 KGHSH, CDR2 LQKENI. The CDR3 runs 12 residues. CDR3 DNA: TGTGCCAGCAGCCCGTACACAGATACGCAGTATTTT. This codes for CASSPYTDTQYF.

The chain joins TRBV18 to TRBJ2-5; TRBD1 matches 8 bases. Germline V gives CDR1 KGHSH, CDR2 LQKENI. J was trimmed by 5 bases and V by 3 bases; bases with no gene match: 14. CDR3 length: 17 residues. The CDR3 DNA sequence: TGTGCCAGCTCACCTAGAGACCGTTCCAGGGGGCGGGAGACCCAGTACTTC. Its protein product is CASSPRDRSRGRETQYF.

V and J are TRBV7-2 and TRBJ2-5; 7 bases line up with TRBD2. J gave up 1 base and V 1 base, and 9 bases lay outside the gene matches. The CDR3 has 17 amino acids. From germline, CDR1 is SGHTA and CDR2 FQGNSA. The CDR3 DNA reads TGTGCCAGCAGCTTAGTGGGTGCGGGAGCGATCCAAGAGACCCAGTACTTC. This codes for CASSLVGAGAIQETQYF.

This chain links TRBV19 with TRBJ1-1; possible D gene TRBD1, 6 bases. Trimming pared 8 bases from V and 3 bases from J, leaving 22 bases between. CDR1 and CDR2 from the germline V gene are LNHDA and SQIVND (reference sequence). This CDR3 has 16 residues. The CDR3 nucleotides read TGTGCCAGTCGAAGGGCCAGGGGATCGGGTTACACTGAAGCTTTCTTT. As protein: CASRRARGSGYTEAFF.

The chain uses TRBV19 and TRBJ1-1; the D gene is possibly TRBD1 (5 bases). The CDR3 has 12 amino acids. Trimming shortened V by 6 bases and J by 5 bases, and 10 bases separated the two germline ends. Germline V gene sequence: CDR1 LNHDA, CDR2 SQIVND (reference sequence). The chain's CDR3 is CASSQGQTEAFF. Written as DNA, the CDR3 is TGTGCCAGTAGCCAGGGCCAGACTGAAGCTTTCTTT.

The chain combines TRBV5-5 with TRBJ1-2; 9 nucleotides line up with TRBD1. Germline V gene sequence: CDR1 SGHKS, CDR2 YYEKEE (reference sequence). Losses at the gene ends were 0 bases for V and 5 bases for J; bases not matched to a gene: 8. This CDR3 is built from 16 residues. CDR3 bases: TGTGCCAGCAGCTTGGATTTCGGGACAGGGAGGTATGGCTACACCTTC. Translating it yields CASSLDFGTGRYGYTF.